This TCR beta chain was sequenced during a study of blood T cell repertoires in COVID-19. Study as a whole: Samples came from the United States, Italy and Spain, spanning acute and convalescent COVID-19.

Germline V gene data show CDR1 as MNHNY and CDR2 as SVGAGI (reference sequence). The CDR3 consists of 14 residues. Trimming shortened V by 6 bases and J by 2 bases, and 14 bases separated the two germline ends. Sequencing was performed with immunoSEQ multiplex PCR; in TCRdb, only in-frame clones are kept and a portion is missing. The sample holds 390,000 or so clones, around 91% seen once. The gene calls are TRBV6-6 and TRBJ2-7, with D perhaps matching TRBD2 (6 bases). Sequencing was performed on peripheral blood. This TCR derives from a man between 18 and 29 years old with active or convalescent COVID-19. In nucleotides, the CDR3 is TGTGCCAGCAGATCTCCGGGACTGACCTACGAGCAGTACTTC. Its translation is CASRSPGLTYEQYF.